Included here is one T cell receptor (beta chain) sequence, with context. Its antigen is still unknown. The data stem from a study of shared clonotypes between healthy human individuals. At the level of the study: Participating donors consisted of two women and a few men aged 18 to 49. Used for every donor were three CD4 naive, three CD4 memory, two CD8 naive and one CD8 memory plate. Broader study findings: Even with large depth, rarefaction showed that sorted-subset sequencing was incomplete. Sequencing depth was predicted to influence how clonotypes are shared among donors.

Trimming removed 6 bases from V and 7 bases from J; junction bases left unmatched: 8. Germline-derived CDR1 and CDR2 are SNHLY and FYNNEI. The CDR3 consists of 13 residues. Assay used: immunoSEQ multiplex PCR; TCRdb lists only in-frame clones, some missing. The top ten clones hold roughly 0.35% of a sample with 1.4 million or so clones, roughly 98.5% of them seen once. The clonotype comes from a young man in good health. The chain uses TRBV2 and TRBJ1-1; TRBD1 agrees at 7 bases. The sample taken for sequencing was naive CD4+ T cells sorted from blood. Subset given: CD45RA+ positively selected. The CDR3 loop reads CASRLGQELEAFF. CDR3 nucleotide sequence: TGTGCCAGCAGACTCGGACAGGAACTTGAAGCTTTCTTT.